Shown below are 9 T cell receptor beta chains from a single sample sequenced in a study of cytomegalovirus exposure and HLA in healthy donors. The PCR used 60 Vbeta and 13 Jbeta primers. TCRdb's table, derived via immunoSEQ multiplex PCR, lists solely in-frame clones and lacks some. The data show approximately 100,000 clones, with around 75% seen just once and less than 15% held by the top ten. The sequencing input was PBMCs. The origin of the receptors is a male donor in good health and CMV-seropositive.

The chain is built from TRBV5-1 and TRBJ1-2; a weak D match, TRBD1 (5 bases). V was trimmed by 0 bases and J by 4 bases, leaving 10 bases between them. The V gene's germline CDR1 is SGHRS and CDR2 YFSETQ. This CDR3 contains 14 residues. Written as DNA, the CDR3 is TGCGCCAGCAGCTTGGGTGACAGCAGCTATGGCTACACCTTC. It yields the protein CASSLGDSSYGYTF.

V and J are TRBV9 and TRBJ2-4; TRBD2 might be the D (5 bases). Germline CDR1 SGDLS, CDR2 YYNGEE. The CDR3 length is 15 residues. V was trimmed by 0 bases and J by 6 bases, leaving 13 bases between them. In nucleotides, the CDR3 is TGTGCCAGCAGCGTAGCCCCTAGCACCCTAAACATTCAGTACTTC. Residues: CASSVAPSTLNIQYF. Filled out from reference TRBV9 and TRBJ2-4, the complete variable domain reads DSGVTQTPKHLITATGQRVTLRCSPRSGDLSVYWYQQSLDQGLQFLIQYYNGEERAKGNILERFSAQQFPDLHSELNLSSLELGDSALYFCASSVAPSTLNIQYFGAGTRLSVL.

J is TRBJ1-6 and V is TRBV19, with 9 bases fitting TRBD1. The CDR3 runs 16 residues. The J segment lost 7 bases and the V segment lost 5 bases, leaving 9 bases of the junction unmatched. Per germline, CDR1 LNHDA and CDR2 SQIVND (reference sequence). The CDR3 DNA is TGTGCCAGTAGTGCCGCACAGGGGGCACCGAATTCACCCCTCCACTTT. It is translated as CASSAAQGAPNSPLHF.

V is TRBV7-9 and J is TRBJ2-1; 12 bases line up with TRBD2. After removal of 6 bases from V and 2 bases from J, the junction contained 2 bases not matched to a gene. Germline CDR1 is SEHNR and CDR2 is FQNEAQ (reference sequence). This CDR3 comprises 15 residues. The CDR3 loop reads CASSSSGGAYNEQFF. CDR3 nucleotides: TGTGCCAGCAGTTCTAGCGGGGGGGCCTACAATGAGCAGTTCTTC.

This clone has just a few counts. CDR3 amino acids: CASSLGTGGEKLFF. In nucleotides, the CDR3 is TGTGCCAGCAGCCTAGGGACAGGGGGTGAAAAACTGTTTTTT. This chain joins TRBV7-9 and TRBJ1-4, with TRBD1 matching over 11 bases. Germline CDR1 and CDR2: SEHNR and FQNEAQ (reference sequence). With V trimmed by 5 bases and J by 7 bases, 3 bases remained unmatched. CDR3 length: 14 residues.

V gene TRBV6-5 combines with J gene TRBJ2-7; TRBD1 aligns across 9 bases. V was clipped by 6 bases and J by 3 bases; unmatched bases: 6. CDR1 MNHEY and CDR2 SVGAGI come from the germline V gene. There are 14 residues in the CDR3. The CDR3, as DNA: TGTGCCAGCAGAGCCTCGACAGGGGGCTACGAGCAGTACTTC. Translating gives CASRASTGGYEQYF.

V and J are TRBV29-1 and TRBJ1-4; 9 bases are shared with TRBD1. Germline CDR1 and CDR2: SQVTM and ANQGSEA. The CDR3 loop spans 14 amino acids. The V gene end was trimmed by 7 bases and the J gene end by 6 bases; junction bases not matched to a gene: 9. The CDR3 protein is CSASSGTGYEKLFF. The CDR3, as DNA: TGCAGCGCCTCATCCGGGACAGGGTATGAAAAACTGTTTTTT.

The V call is TRBV2, the J call TRBJ1-5; TRBD1 might be the D (6 bases). Germline CDR1 and CDR2: SNHLY and FYNNEI. V dropped 4 bases and J dropped 3 bases, with 10 bases sitting between them. The CDR3 totals 14 residues. This CDR3 is CASSARQDNQPQHF. CDR3 nucleotide sequence: TGTGCCAGCAGTGCCCGACAGGACAATCAGCCCCAGCATTTT.

The V and J genes are TRBV5-1 and TRBJ1-1, with TRBD1 identical over 9 bases. V was clipped by 0 bases and J by 2 bases; unmatched bases: 5. CDR1 and CDR2 (germline): SGHRS, YFSETQ. This CDR3 is built from 16 residues. CDR3 nucleotides: TGCGCCAGCAGCTTGGAGGGACAGGGACTAAACACTGAAGCTTTCTTT. Its protein product is CASSLEGQGLNTEAFF.